Each of the 17 T cell receptor beta chains below was sequenced from the same sample in a study of cytomegalovirus exposure and HLA in healthy donors. A multiplex PCR was run with 60 Vbeta primers and 13 Jbeta primers. TCRdb keeps only in-frame clones here, not all; method: immunoSEQ multiplex PCR. Recorded for this sample: around 80,000 clones. Sequencing was carried out using PBMCs. Every receptor here comes from a boy aged 5-17 years in good health and CMV-seronegative.

Turning to this clone: The identical CDR3 is also encoded by other nucleotide sequences in the sample. The V and J genes are TRBV10-3 and TRBJ2-5; TRBD2 agrees at 7 bases. Germline CDR1 ENHRY, CDR2 SYGVKD. CDR3 size: 15 residues. V gave up 0 bases and J gave up 1 base; unmatched junction bases: 2. CDR3 sequence (DNA): TGTGCCATCAGTGAGTCCGGGGGGTCCCAAGAGACCCAGTACTTC. Translated: CAISESGGSQETQYF.

This chain uses TRBV19 with TRBJ2-5; 8 bases are a match to TRBD2. Germline CDR1 is LNHDA and CDR2 is SQIVND (reference sequence). The CDR3 loop spans 15 amino acids. V lost 5 bases to trimming and J lost 3 bases; unmatched junction nucleotides: 8. The DNA for the CDR3 is TGTGCCAGTAGTCATCCCGGGAGGGGAGAAGAGACCCAGTACTTC. The encoded protein is CASSHPGRGEETQYF.

V is TRBV28 and J is TRBJ1-1; TRBD1 aligns across 8 bases. The CDR3 consists of 16 residues. Germline trimming cut 1 base from V and 6 bases from J; bases unmatched to any gene: 10. Looked up from germline, CDR1 is MDHEN and CDR2 is SYDVKM. The DNA for the CDR3 is TGTGCCAGCAGTTTATTTCCCGGACAGGGAAGGGCTGAAGCTTTCTTT. It translates to CASSLFPGQGRAEAFF.

The V call is TRBV7-3, the J call TRBJ2-7; 10 bases map to TRBD1. The CDR3 loop spans 14 amino acids. V dropped 6 bases and J dropped 5; count of bases not matched to a gene: 7. The germline V gene has CDR1 SGHTA and CDR2 FQGTGA. CDR3 in DNA: TGTGCCAGCAGTCCAACCGGGACAGGGGACGAGCAGTACTTC. This translates into CASSPTGTGDEQYF.

CDR3 in DNA: TGTGCCAGTCGTACGTGGGAGGGCGGTGAGCAGTTCTTC. As protein: CASRTWEGGEQFF. The genes are TRBV19 and TRBJ2-1; 7 bases fit TRBD2. This CDR3 spans 13 amino acids. After removal of 8 bases from V and 9 bases from J, the junction contained 10 bases not matched to a gene. CDR1 LNHDA and CDR2 SQIVND come from the germline V gene (reference sequence).

The rearrangement links TRBV27 to TRBJ1-6, with a tentative D call TRBD1 (5 bases). The CDR3 has 15 residues. Trimming cost V 6 bases and J 9 bases, with 18 bases left between them. The germline CDR1 and CDR2 sequences are MNHEY and SMNVEV (reference sequence). CDR3 sequence: CASSLGYVTASPLHF. Here the CDR3 DNA reads TGTGCCAGCAGCCTGGGGTATGTGACAGCTTCACCCCTCCACTTT.

The rearrangement uses TRBV4-1 and TRBJ2-1; TRBD2 matches at 7 bases. Trimming removed 2 bases from V and 9 bases from J; junction bases left unmatched: 7. The germline V gene encodes CDR1 MGHRA and CDR2 YSYEKL. The CDR3 runs to 14 residues. CDR3: CASSQWGGETEQFF. CDR3 coding DNA: TGCGCCAGCAGCCAATGGGGGGGGGAAACTGAGCAGTTCTTC.

This chain joins TRBV30 and TRBJ1-1, with 7 bases lining up with TRBD1. With V trimmed by 7 bases and J by 0 bases, 5 bases remained unmatched. This CDR3 comprises 13 residues. Per the germline V gene, CDR1 is GTSNPN and CDR2 is SVGIG (reference sequence). The CDR3 DNA reads as TGTGCCTACCGGGACAGCCTGAACACTGAAGCTTTCTTT. Protein product: CAYRDSLNTEAFF.

J is TRBJ1-2 and V is TRBV9; the D gene is possibly TRBD1 (6 bases). Germline CDR1 SGDLS, CDR2 YYNGEE. The CDR3 extends over 16 amino acids. V was clipped by 4 bases and J by 5 bases, with 21 bases between them. CDR3: CASSPLSPGALYGYTF. The CDR3 nucleotides are TGTGCCAGCAGCCCCCTGAGTCCAGGGGCTCTGTATGGCTACACCTTC.

The rearrangement uses TRBV5-1 and TRBJ1-6; TRBD1 matches at 9 bases. The CDR3 has 14 residues. V was clipped by 4 bases and J by 7 bases; unmatched bases: 3. CDR1 SGHRS and CDR2 YFSETQ come from the germline V gene. This CDR3 reads CASSPGTGNSPLHF. CDR3 in DNA: TGCGCCAGCAGCCCCGGGACAGGGAATTCACCCCTCCACTTT.

V is TRBV6-5 and J is TRBJ1-2; weak D call: TRBD1 (5 bases). Germline V gene data show CDR1 as MNHEY and CDR2 as SVGAGI. The CDR3 extends over 12 amino acids. With 2 bases removed from V and 5 bases from J, the gap between germline ends came to 6 bases. The CDR3 coding sequence is TGTGCCAGCAGTTACAGGGGATATGGCTACACCTTC. Amino acid sequence: CASSYRGYGYTF.

The chain's CDR3 is CASSLHPDYGYTF. The CDR3 region has the DNA TGTGCCAGCAGCCTGCATCCAGACTATGGCTACACCTTC. The chain joins TRBV27 to TRBJ1-2, with D uncertain. The CDR3 spans 13 residues. V was trimmed by 6 bases and J by 3 bases, leaving 11 bases between them. Germline CDR1 and CDR2: MNHEY and SMNVEV (reference sequence).

The chain employs TRBV6-1 and TRBJ2-3; TRBD2 is a possible D gene (6 bases). CDR1 and CDR2 from the germline V gene are MNHNS and SASEGT. This CDR3 is 20 amino acids long. Deletions cut 4 bases from V and 1 base from J, with 27 bases between. The DNA for the CDR3 is TGTGCCAGCAGTGTCCTCGGGCCGGGAGAGGGCTCCCTTGGCACAGATACGCAGTATTTT. Protein sequence: CASSVLGPGEGSLGTDTQYF.

This sequence joins TRBV7-8 and TRBJ1-1; TRBD1 aligns across 8 bases. Trimming took 1 base from V and 3 from J; bases not matched to a gene: 16. Germline values: CDR1 SGHVS, CDR2 FQNEAQ. The CDR3 consists of 19 residues. This CDR3 reads CASSLEATKDRVKDTEAFF. In DNA, the CDR3 is TGTGCCAGCAGCTTAGAGGCCACCAAGGACAGGGTAAAAGACACTGAAGCTTTCTTT.

V gene TRBV29-1 combines with J gene TRBJ2-1; D is possibly TRBD2 (5 bases). CDR1 SQVTM and CDR2 ANQGSEA come from the germline V gene. Trimming removed 2 bases from V and 2 bases from J, with 13 bases in between. This CDR3 region has 15 residues. The CDR3 sequence is CSVEYIGLAYNEQFF. Written as DNA, the CDR3 is TGCAGCGTTGAATATATAGGACTGGCCTACAATGAGCAGTTCTTC.

The V call is TRBV9, the J call TRBJ2-7; 15 bases align to TRBD2. This CDR3 contains 17 residues. Germline CDR1 reads SGDLS; CDR2 reads YYNGEE. J was trimmed by 4 bases and V by 4 bases; bases with no gene match: 9. CDR3 region: CASSIGLAGGSKYEQYF. Here the CDR3 DNA reads TGTGCCAGCAGCATTGGACTAGCGGGAGGGTCAAAATACGAGCAGTACTTC. The full variable domain, with the rest looked up from reference TRBV9 and TRBJ2-7, is DSGVTQTPKHLITATGQRVTLRCSPRSGDLSVYWYQQSLDQGLQFLIQYYNGEERAKGNILERFSAQQFPDLHSELNLSSLELGDSALYFCASSIGLAGGSKYEQYFGPGTRLTVT.

This rearrangement joins TRBV5-1 to TRBJ2-2; D call uncertain. V was trimmed by 4 bases and J by 4 bases, leaving 17 bases between them. Germline V CDR1 and CDR2: SGHRS, YFSETQ. CDR3 length: 16 amino acids. Here the CDR3 DNA reads TGCGCCAGCAGCCCTAGTCTTAGCAGAAGCACCGGGGAGCTGTTTTTT. This translates into CASSPSLSRSTGELFF.